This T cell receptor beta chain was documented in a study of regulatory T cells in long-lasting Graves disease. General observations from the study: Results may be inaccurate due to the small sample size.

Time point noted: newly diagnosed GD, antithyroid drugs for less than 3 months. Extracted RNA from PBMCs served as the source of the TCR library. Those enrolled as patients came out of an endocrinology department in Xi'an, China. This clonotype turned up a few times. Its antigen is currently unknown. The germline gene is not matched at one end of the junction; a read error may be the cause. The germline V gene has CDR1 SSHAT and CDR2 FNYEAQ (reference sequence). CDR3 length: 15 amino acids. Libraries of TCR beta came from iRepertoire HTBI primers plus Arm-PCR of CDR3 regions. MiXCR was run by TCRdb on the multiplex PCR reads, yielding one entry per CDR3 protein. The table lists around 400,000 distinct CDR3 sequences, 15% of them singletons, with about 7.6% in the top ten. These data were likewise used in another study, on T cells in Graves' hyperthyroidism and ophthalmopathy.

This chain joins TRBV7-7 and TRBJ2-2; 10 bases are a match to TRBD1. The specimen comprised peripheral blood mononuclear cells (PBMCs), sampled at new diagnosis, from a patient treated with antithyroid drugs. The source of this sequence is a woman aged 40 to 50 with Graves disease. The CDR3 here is CASSLGDRGTGELFF. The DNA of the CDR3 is TGTGCTAGCAGCTTGGGGGACAGGGGAACCGGGGAGCTGTTTTTT.